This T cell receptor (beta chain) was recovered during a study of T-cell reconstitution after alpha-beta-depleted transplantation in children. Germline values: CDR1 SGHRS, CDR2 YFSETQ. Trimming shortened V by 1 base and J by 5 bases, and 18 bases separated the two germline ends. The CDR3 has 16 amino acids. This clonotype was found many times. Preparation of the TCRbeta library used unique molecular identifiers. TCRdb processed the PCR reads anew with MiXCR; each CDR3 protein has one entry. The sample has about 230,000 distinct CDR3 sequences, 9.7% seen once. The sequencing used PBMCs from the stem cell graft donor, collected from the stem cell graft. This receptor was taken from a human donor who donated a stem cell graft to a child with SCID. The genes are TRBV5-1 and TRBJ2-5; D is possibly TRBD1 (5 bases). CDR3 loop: CASSLTGPVGSETQYF. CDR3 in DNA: TGCGCCAGCAGCTTGACAGGTCCGGTTGGCTCGGAGACCCAGTACTTC.